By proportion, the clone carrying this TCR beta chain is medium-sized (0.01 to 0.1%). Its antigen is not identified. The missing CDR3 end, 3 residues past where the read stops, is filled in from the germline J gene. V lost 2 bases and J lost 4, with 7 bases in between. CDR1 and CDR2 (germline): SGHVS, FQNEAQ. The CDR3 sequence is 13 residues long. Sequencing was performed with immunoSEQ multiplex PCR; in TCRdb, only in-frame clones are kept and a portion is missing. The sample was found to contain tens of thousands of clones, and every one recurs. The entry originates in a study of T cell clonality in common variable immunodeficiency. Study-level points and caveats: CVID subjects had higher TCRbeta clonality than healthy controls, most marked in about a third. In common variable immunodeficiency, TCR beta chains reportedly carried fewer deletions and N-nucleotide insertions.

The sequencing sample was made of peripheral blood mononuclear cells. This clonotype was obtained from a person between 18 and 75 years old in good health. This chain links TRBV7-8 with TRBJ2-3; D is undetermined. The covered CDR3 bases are TGTGCCAGCAGCTTAAGGCTTTCAGATACG. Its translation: CASSLRLSDT. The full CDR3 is CASSLRLSDTQYF.